This T cell receptor beta chain was obtained from a study of T cell responses to AZD1222 COVID-19 vaccine. On the study more broadly: Second doses at about 4 or about 12 weeks were pooled. Findings and caveats of the study: Rises in breadth and depth of Spike-specific TCRs came after two AZD1222 doses. Unmutated variant regions reportedly attract nearly half of all spike-specific TCRs. Regions 160-218 and 743-854 dominated among vaccine-associated CD4 TCRs spanning spike.

Germline V gene lookup returns CDR1 MNHEY and CDR2 SVGAGI. V lost 7 bases and J lost 7, with 10 bases in between. This CDR3 comprises 11 residues. In the case of this clone: Its antigen is not identified.

Clones were read by immunoSEQ multiplex PCR, and TCRdb kept only the in-frame ones, dropping some. Counted here are about 86,000 clones, roughly 90% occurring once; the ten biggest clones make up about 3%. The V and J genes are TRBV6-5 and TRBJ1-2; TRBD1 might be the D (5 bases). The receptor comes from an adult in good health. This sample comprised peripheral blood, obtained on day 0 of AZD1222 vaccination. The DNA for the CDR3 is TGTGCCAGCACCGACAGACTTGGCTACACCTTC. This encodes CASTDRLGYTF.